A single sample is the source of the 32 T cell receptor beta chains below, sequenced in a study of PD-1 blockade in classical Hodgkin lymphoma. In every patient, relapse followed autologous stem cell transplantation, while exposure to brentuximab vedotin differed. TCRdb keeps only in-frame clones here, not all; method: immunoSEQ multiplex PCR. Of over 90,000 clones in the sample, approximately 89% were seen once. Sequences were derived from peripheral blood mononuclear cells (PBMCs), sampled before the second cycle of nivolumab. These receptors were taken from a human donor with classical Hodgkin lymphoma.

CDR3 in amino acids: CASSLQMDRVNQPQHF. CDR3 nucleotide sequence: TGTGCCAGCAGTTTGCAGATGGACAGGGTTAATCAGCCCCAGCATTTT. V is TRBV28 and J is TRBJ1-5; TRBD1 matches 8 bases. Germline CDR1 and CDR2: MDHEN and SYDVKM. This CDR3 comprises 16 residues. V lost 3 bases to trimming and J lost 4 bases; unmatched junction nucleotides: 8.

This rearrangement joins TRBV9 to TRBJ2-7; D may match TRBD1 or TRBD2 (5 bases each). Germline V gene data show CDR1 as SGDLS and CDR2 as YYNGEE. The CDR3 length is 15 residues. V dropped 4 bases and J dropped 2 bases, with 16 bases sitting between them. The chain's CDR3 is CASSLDRDPAYEQYF. CDR3 nucleotide sequence: TGTGCCAGCAGCCTTGACCGGGACCCTGCCTACGAGCAGTACTTC.

This clone has just a few counts. The V gene is TRBV5-4, the J gene TRBJ1-2; 11 nucleotides align to TRBD1. V dropped 4 bases and J dropped 6; count of bases not matched to a gene: 5. CDR3 length: 14 amino acids. From germline, CDR1 is SGHNT and CDR2 YYREEE (reference sequence). CDR3 region: CASSPDRGRNGYTF. The CDR3 DNA sequence: TGTGCCAGCAGCCCGGACAGGGGGCGTAATGGCTACACCTTC.

The table lists this clone with a few counts. The chain employs TRBV28 and TRBJ1-2, with no clear D. CDR1 and CDR2 (germline): MDHEN, SYDVKM. Trimming took off 6 bases at V and 8 bases at J, with 13 bases between the two ends. CDR3 size: 12 residues. The CDR3 sequence is CASRGGPDGYTF. DNA of the CDR3: TGTGCCAGCAGGGGAGGTCCCGACGGCTACACCTTC.

The chain links TRBV28 to TRBJ1-5; perhaps TRBD1 as D (5 bases). The CDR3 totals 17 residues. Germline V gene sequence: CDR1 MDHEN, CDR2 SYDVKM. Trimming shortened V by 5 bases and J by 7 bases, and 24 bases separated the two germline ends. The CDR3 sequence: CASSPGGWYPSWQPQHF. CDR3 coding DNA: TGTGCCAGCAGTCCCGGGGGGTGGTACCCTTCGTGGCAGCCCCAGCATTTT.

The chain recombines TRBV10-3 with TRBJ1-6, with D possibly TRBD1 on 5 matching bases. Germline assignment: CDR1 ENHRY and CDR2 SYGVKD. CDR3 length equals 13 residues. Trimming stripped 3 bases from V and 5 bases from J, with 5 bases between. The chain's CDR3 is CAISEGDNSPLHF. The CDR3 DNA reads as TGTGCCATCAGTGAAGGGGATAATTCACCCCTCCACTTT.

The CDR3 nucleotides read TGTGCCAGCAGTGAAGCACCCCGCACTGAAGCTTTCTTT. It yields the protein CASSEAPRTEAFF. The chain couples TRBV6-1 to TRBJ1-1; no clear D. Germline lookup yields CDR1 MNHNS and CDR2 SASEGT. V was clipped by 0 bases and J by 4 bases, with 6 bases between them. This CDR3 comprises 13 residues.

The rearrangement links TRBV27 to TRBJ1-2; tentative D call: TRBD1 (5 bases). This CDR3 has 12 amino acids. Germline-derived CDR1 and CDR2 are MNHEY and SMNVEV (reference sequence). V lost 3 bases and J lost 8, with 10 bases in between. CDR3 nucleotide sequence: TGTGCCAGCAGTTTTTCGGGGGGAGGCTACACCTTC. This encodes CASSFSGGGYTF.

This clone has just one count. The chain combines TRBV27 with TRBJ2-3; unclear D gene. Per germline, CDR1 MNHEY and CDR2 SMNVEV (reference sequence). V gave up 4 bases and J gave up 1 base, with 15 bases separating them. The CDR3 totals 16 residues. The CDR3 spells CASSSGPLDRTDTQYF. CDR3 nucleotides: TGTGCCAGCAGTTCGGGCCCCCTAGATCGCACAGATACGCAGTATTTT.

Worth noting for this clone: Other DNA sequences within the sample encode an identical CDR3. The rearrangement uses TRBV29-1 and TRBJ2-1; tentatively, D is TRBD2 (5 bases). This CDR3 has 15 amino acids. Trimming pared 7 bases from V and 0 bases from J, leaving 16 bases between. Germline V lookup: CDR1 SQVTM, CDR2 ANQGSEA. CDR3 coding DNA: TGCAGCGAAGGGAAATACGGGGTCTCCTACAATGAGCAGTTCTTC. Amino acids: CSEGKYGVSYNEQFF.

The chain employs TRBV28 and TRBJ2-3, with 7 bases matching TRBD1. Germline lookup yields CDR1 MDHEN and CDR2 SYDVKM. The CDR3 covers 15 residues. Losses at the gene ends were 5 bases for V and 4 bases for J; bases not matched to a gene: 9. CDR3 loop: CASSPLQGLADTQYF. CDR3 DNA sequence: TGTGCCAGCAGTCCCCTACAGGGGTTGGCAGATACGCAGTATTTT.

The chain combines TRBV18 with TRBJ2-7; a possible D gene is TRBD1 (5 bases). The CDR3 is 12 amino acids. Germline assignment: CDR1 KGHSH and CDR2 LQKENI. V gave up 2 bases and J gave up 6 bases, with 8 bases separating them. The CDR3 spells CASSPNRPEQYF. The CDR3 DNA reads TGTGCCAGCTCACCAAACAGGCCCGAGCAGTACTTC.

The rearrangement links TRBV18 to TRBJ2-5, with 7 bases identical to TRBD1. In germline, CDR1 is KGHSH, CDR2 LQKENI. The V segment lost 3 bases and the J segment 5 bases; nucleotides outside the gene matches: 6. This CDR3 contains 14 residues. DNA for the CDR3: TGTGCCAGCTCACCTCTAGACAGGGAGGAGACCCAGTACTTC. It specifies CASSPLDREETQYF.

V usage is TRBV5-1 and J usage is TRBJ1-2; D gene unclear. Germline V gives CDR1 SGHRS, CDR2 YFSETQ. V was pared by 0 bases and J by 7 bases, with 10 bases between. CDR3 length: 13 residues. CDR3 amino acids: CASSLEDFRGYTF. The CDR3 coding sequence is TGCGCCAGCAGCTTGGAGGACTTCCGTGGCTACACCTTC.

The chain carries TRBV7-6 and TRBJ2-1, with 11 bases fitting TRBD2. The V segment lost 0 bases and the J segment 5 bases; nucleotides outside the gene matches: 3. There are 16 residues in the CDR3. CDR1 is SGHVS and CDR2 is FNYEAQ in the germline V gene. The CDR3 reads CASSLALAGVNNEQFF. The DNA of the CDR3 is TGTGCCAGCAGCTTAGCACTAGCGGGAGTTAACAATGAGCAGTTCTTC.

The J gene is TRBJ2-7, the V gene TRBV7-8, with 8 bases identical to TRBD2. Germline assignment: CDR1 SGHVS and CDR2 FQNEAQ. The V and J ends lost 3 bases and 1 base, in that order; junction bases with no gene match: 8. The CDR3 has 16 amino acids. The CDR3 sequence is CASSFLSGALSYEQYF. CDR3 bases: TGTGCCAGCAGCTTTCTTAGCGGGGCCCTTTCCTACGAGCAGTACTTC. Filled out from reference TRBV7-8 and TRBJ2-7, the complete variable domain reads GAGVSQSPRYKVAKRGQDVALRCDPISGHVSLFWYQQALGQGPEFLTYFQNEAQLDKSGLPSDRFFAERPEGSVSTLKIQRTQQEDSAVYLCASSFLSGALSYEQYFGPGTRLTVT.

The chain combines TRBV5-1 with TRBJ2-1, with 8 nucleotides matching TRBD2. J was trimmed by 9 bases and V by 1 base; bases with no gene match: 3. CDR3 length equals 13 residues. From germline, CDR1 is SGHRS and CDR2 YFSETQ. This chain's CDR3 is CASSLRREGEQFF. CDR3 in DNA: TGCGCCAGCAGCTTGCGACGGGAGGGTGAGCAGTTCTTC.

This clone was seen just once. The rearrangement links TRBV27 to TRBJ2-6; D not certain. With 2 bases removed from V and 0 bases from J, the gap between germline ends came to 5 bases. The CDR3 length is 15 residues. The V gene's germline CDR1 is MNHEY and CDR2 SMNVEV (reference sequence). CDR3 region: CASSLSYSGANVLTF. As DNA, the CDR3 is TGTGCCAGCAGTTTAAGCTACTCTGGGGCCAACGTCCTGACTTTC.

The chain combines TRBV4-1 with TRBJ2-6; D not certain. V shed 1 base and J shed 4 bases, with 2 bases lying between them. CDR1 and CDR2 from the germline V gene are MGHRA and YSYEKL. The CDR3 loop spans 13 amino acids. The CDR3 DNA reads as TGCGCCAGCAGCCAAGCAGGGGCCAACGTCCTGACTTTC. This encodes CASSQAGANVLTF.

V and J are TRBV6-5 and TRBJ2-7; D might be TRBD2 (5 bases). V shed 0 bases and J shed 0 bases, with 12 bases lying between them. The CDR3 length is 16 residues. The germline V gene has CDR1 MNHEY and CDR2 SVGAGI. The CDR3 reads CASSYSISGSSYEQYF. The CDR3 DNA sequence: TGTGCCAGCAGTTACTCGATTTCTGGGAGCTCCTACGAGCAGTACTTC.

V is TRBV5-6 and J is TRBJ2-3; 8 nucleotides match TRBD2. The CDR3 loop spans 17 amino acids. Germline V gene sequence: CDR1 SGHDT, CDR2 YYEEEE. V dropped 4 bases and J dropped 5; count of bases not matched to a gene: 15. Written as DNA, the CDR3 is TGTGCCAGCAGCCCAGCTGGGCGGGGGGTTGGGGTAGATACGCAGTATTTT. This translates into CASSPAGRGVGVDTQYF.

The chain has TRBV7-9 and TRBJ1-3; TRBD1 might be the D (6 bases). Trimming left V 5 bases short and J 3 bases short, with 8 bases between. The CDR3 is 13 residues long. Germline CDR1 is SEHNR and CDR2 is FQNEAQ (reference sequence). In nucleotides, the CDR3 is TGTGCCAGCAGCCAGACAGGTGGAAACACCATATATTTT. Translation gives CASSQTGGNTIYF.

This rearrangement joins TRBV4-1 to TRBJ2-5; D may match TRBD1 or TRBD2 (5 bases each). The V gene lost 7 bases and the J gene lost 2 bases, with 23 bases spanning the gap. The CDR3 is 17 residues long. Germline CDR1 and CDR2: MGHRA and YSYEKL. The CDR3 DNA reads TGCGCCAGCAACCACCCCGGGGTGGGAGAGGGGCAAGAGACCCAGTACTTC. Translating it yields CASNHPGVGEGQETQYF.

This clone was recorded a few times. The chain is built from TRBV28 and TRBJ1-4; D perhaps matches TRBD1 (6 bases). CDR1 and CDR2 (germline): MDHEN, SYDVKM. Trimming shortened V by 6 bases and J by 3 bases, and 14 bases separated the two germline ends. CDR3 length: 15 amino acids. The CDR3 region has the DNA TGTGCCAGCAGACCATACAGGGTAGCTAATGAAAAACTGTTTTTT. Its translation is CASRPYRVANEKLFF.

The chain uses TRBV28 and TRBJ2-7; the match to TRBD2 covers 7 bases. V lost 3 bases and J lost 3; bases outside the gene matches: 11. The CDR3 is 16 residues long. Germline V CDR1 and CDR2: MDHEN, SYDVKM. As DNA, the CDR3 is TGTGCCAGCAGTTTTGATCTGTTAGCGGGCCGCTACGAGCAGTACTTC. Its translation: CASSFDLLAGRYEQYF. Full variable domain (missing parts from reference TRBV28 and TRBJ2-7): DVKVTQSSRYLVKRTGEKVFLECVQDMDHENMFWYRQDPGLGLRLIYFSYDVKMKEKGDIPEGYSVSREKKERFSLILESASTNQTSMYLCASSFDLLAGRYEQYFGPGTRLTVT.

The gene calls are TRBV2 and TRBJ2-5, with TRBD1 as a possible D gene (5 bases). Germline values: CDR1 SNHLY, CDR2 FYNNEI. The CDR3 sequence is 13 residues long. V was shortened by 4 bases and J by 1 base, with 7 bases between the two germline ends. Here the CDR3 reads CASSGGSQETQYF. CDR3 in DNA: TGTGCCAGCAGTGGGGGCAGCCAAGAGACCCAGTACTTC. Filled out from reference TRBV2 and TRBJ2-5, the complete variable domain reads EPEVTQTPSHQVTQMGQEVILRCVPISNHLYFYWYRQILGQKVEFLVSFYNNEISEKSEIFDDQFSVERPDGSNFTLKIRSTKLEDSAMYFCASSGGSQETQYFGPGTRLLVL.

The genes are TRBV9 and TRBJ2-7; 8 nucleotides line up with TRBD2. The CDR3 loop spans 14 amino acids. The V gene's germline CDR1 is SGDLS and CDR2 YYNGEE. Trimming removed 4 bases from V and 1 base from J; junction bases left unmatched: 4. The CDR3 nucleotides are TGTGCCAGCAGCTCGGGGGGGAGTTCCTACGAGCAGTACTTC. It yields the protein CASSSGGSSYEQYF.

The chain joins TRBV11-3 to TRBJ1-3; D is ambiguous. V was shortened by 2 bases and J by 2 bases, with 7 bases between the two germline ends. CDR1 is SGHNT and CDR2 is YENEEA in the germline V gene. CDR3 length: 14 residues. The CDR3 DNA reads TGTGCCAGCAGCTTAACTGGGGCTGGAAACACCATATATTTT. Translating gives CASSLTGAGNTIYF.

This clone was counted once. The chain recombines TRBV15 with TRBJ1-2; D gene unclear. There are 17 residues in the CDR3. Per the germline V gene, CDR1 is LNHNV and CDR2 is YYDKDF (reference sequence). V gave up 0 bases and J gave up 6 bases, with 20 bases separating them. CDR3 sequence: CATSRDRLSGSGNGYTF. For the CDR3, the DNA is TGTGCCACCAGCAGAGATAGGTTGTCGGGTTCCGGGAATGGCTACACCTTC.

The rearrangement joins TRBV28 to TRBJ1-5; D gene ambiguous. The CDR3 is 18 residues long. The germline CDR1 and CDR2 sequences are MDHEN and SYDVKM. Between the trimmed V and J ends, which lost 1 base and 6 bases, there was a span of 22 bases. Written as DNA, the CDR3 is TGTGCCAGCAGTTTATTTGTGTCTGGAGCGAATCGGGGTCAGCCCCAGCATTTT. This gives the protein CASSLFVSGANRGQPQHF.

This rearrangement joins TRBV28 to TRBJ2-3; 8 bases match TRBD1. Germline CDR1 and CDR2: MDHEN and SYDVKM. This CDR3 has 15 residues. The J segment lost 2 bases and the V segment lost 7 bases, leaving 8 bases of the junction unmatched. This chain's CDR3 is CASNSGTGYTDTQYF. In nucleotides, the CDR3 is TGTGCCAGCAACTCCGGGACAGGCTACACAGATACGCAGTATTTT.

V is TRBV6-5 and J is TRBJ2-5; weak D call: TRBD2 (6 bases). The CDR3 totals 16 residues. Trimming left V 2 bases short and J 5 bases short, with 18 bases between. CDR1 MNHEY and CDR2 SVGAGI come from the germline V gene. The CDR3 sequence: CASSYDGWGEVETQYF. CDR3 coding DNA: TGTGCCAGCAGTTACGACGGCTGGGGGGAGGTCGAGACCCAGTACTTC.